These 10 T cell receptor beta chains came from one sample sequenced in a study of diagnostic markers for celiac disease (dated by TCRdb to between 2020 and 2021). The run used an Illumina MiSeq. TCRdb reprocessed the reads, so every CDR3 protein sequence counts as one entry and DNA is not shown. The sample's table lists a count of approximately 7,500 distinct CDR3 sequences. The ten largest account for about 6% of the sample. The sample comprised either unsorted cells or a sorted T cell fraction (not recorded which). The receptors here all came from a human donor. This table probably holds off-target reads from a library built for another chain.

CDR3 sequence: CSVDPRGPNTEAFF. The chain couples TRBV29-1 to TRBJ1-1; lacking DNA, the TRBD1 call made by TCRdb goes unchecked. This CDR3 has 14 residues. The germline V gene has CDR1 SQVTM and CDR2 ANQGSEA.

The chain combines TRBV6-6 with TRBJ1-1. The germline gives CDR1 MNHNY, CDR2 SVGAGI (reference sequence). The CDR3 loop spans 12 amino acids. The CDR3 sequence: CASNREGTEAFF.

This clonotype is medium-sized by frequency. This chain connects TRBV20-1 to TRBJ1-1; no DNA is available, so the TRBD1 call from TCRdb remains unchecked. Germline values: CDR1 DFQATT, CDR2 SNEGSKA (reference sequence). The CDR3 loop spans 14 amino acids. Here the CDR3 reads CSAPGQGGDTEAFF.

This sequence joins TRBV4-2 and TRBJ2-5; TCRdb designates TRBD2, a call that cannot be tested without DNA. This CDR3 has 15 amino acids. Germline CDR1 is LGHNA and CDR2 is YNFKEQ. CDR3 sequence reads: CASSRLAGAQETQYF.

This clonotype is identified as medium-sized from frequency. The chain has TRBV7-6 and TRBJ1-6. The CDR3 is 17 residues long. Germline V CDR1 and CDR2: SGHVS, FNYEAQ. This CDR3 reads CASSLVFGGASDSPLHF.

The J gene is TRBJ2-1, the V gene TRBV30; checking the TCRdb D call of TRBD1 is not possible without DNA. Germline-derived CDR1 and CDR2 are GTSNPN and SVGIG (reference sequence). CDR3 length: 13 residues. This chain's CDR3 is CAWSAVRDNEQFF.

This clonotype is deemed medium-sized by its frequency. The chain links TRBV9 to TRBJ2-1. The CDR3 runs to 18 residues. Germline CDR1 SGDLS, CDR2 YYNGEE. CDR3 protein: CASSVALIGGTSYNEQFF.

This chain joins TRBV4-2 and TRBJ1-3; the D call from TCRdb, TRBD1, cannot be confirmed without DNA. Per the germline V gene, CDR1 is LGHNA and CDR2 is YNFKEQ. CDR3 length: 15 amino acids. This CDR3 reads CASSQSTGGENTIYF.

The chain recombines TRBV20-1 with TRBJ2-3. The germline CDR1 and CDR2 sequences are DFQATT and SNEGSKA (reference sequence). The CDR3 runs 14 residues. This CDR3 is CSASPDRYTDTQYF.

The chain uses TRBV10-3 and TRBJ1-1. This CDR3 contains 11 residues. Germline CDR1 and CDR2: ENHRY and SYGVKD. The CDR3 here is CATRLNTEAFF.